The source of this TCR beta chain is a study of human T cells and chemical hapten exposure. At the level of the study: A patient group, mainly female, showed alopecia areata, totalis or universalis.

Per germline, CDR1 SGHVS and CDR2 FQNEAQ. The CDR3 has 14 residues. V was clipped by 5 bases and J by 2 bases, with 10 bases between them. As for time point: pre-sensitization, week 0. Treatment reported: therapeutic diphenylcyclopropenone sensitization with weekly scalp DPC. Study outcomes and limitations: DPC sensitization produced no change in TCRs with frequency above 1 in 1000.

From the RACE reads, TCRdb called clonotypes with MiXCR, one entry per CDR3 protein. Of around 300,000 distinct CDR3 sequences listed, 5.5% are singletons. Comment on this clonotype: The target antigen is unknown.

The sequence derives from a woman under 30 with alopecia areata. Some clones in this sample may be carry-over from other donors' samples. The sequences come from whole blood, collected in connection with sensitization to the hapten diphenylcyclopropenone (DPC). The chain combines TRBV7-8 with TRBJ1-5; D unclear. This CDR3 reads CASSPRPGNQPQHF. The CDR3 bases are TGTGCCAGCAGCCCCCGGCCGGGCAATCAGCCCCAGCATTTT.